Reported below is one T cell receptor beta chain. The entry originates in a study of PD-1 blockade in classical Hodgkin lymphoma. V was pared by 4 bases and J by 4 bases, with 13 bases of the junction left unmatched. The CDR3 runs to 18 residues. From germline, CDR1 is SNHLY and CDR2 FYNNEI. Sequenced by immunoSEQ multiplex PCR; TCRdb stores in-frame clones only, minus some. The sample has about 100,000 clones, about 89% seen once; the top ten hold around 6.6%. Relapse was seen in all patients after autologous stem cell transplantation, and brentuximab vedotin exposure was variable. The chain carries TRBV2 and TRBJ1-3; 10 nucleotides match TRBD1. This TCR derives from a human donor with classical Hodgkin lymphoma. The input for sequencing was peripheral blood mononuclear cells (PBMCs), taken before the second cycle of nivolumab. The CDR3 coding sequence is TGTGCCAGCAGTGCGTGGGACAGGGGACAAACGAAGGGAAACACCATATATTTT. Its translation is CASSAWDRGQTKGNTIYF.